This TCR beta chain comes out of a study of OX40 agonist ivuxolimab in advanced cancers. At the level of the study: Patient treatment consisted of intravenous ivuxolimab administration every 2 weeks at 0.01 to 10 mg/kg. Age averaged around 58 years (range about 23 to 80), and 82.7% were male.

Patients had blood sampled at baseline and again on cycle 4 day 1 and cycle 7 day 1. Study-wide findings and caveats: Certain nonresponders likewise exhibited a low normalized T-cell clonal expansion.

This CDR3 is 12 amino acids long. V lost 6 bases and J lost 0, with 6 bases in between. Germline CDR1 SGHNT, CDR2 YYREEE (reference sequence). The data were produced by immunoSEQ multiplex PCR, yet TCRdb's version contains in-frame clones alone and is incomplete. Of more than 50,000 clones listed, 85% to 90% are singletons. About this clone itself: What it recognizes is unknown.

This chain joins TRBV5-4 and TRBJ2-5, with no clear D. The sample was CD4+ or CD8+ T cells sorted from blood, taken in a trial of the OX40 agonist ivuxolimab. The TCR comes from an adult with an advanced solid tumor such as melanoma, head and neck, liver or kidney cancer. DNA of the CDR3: TGTGCCAGCAACACATACCAAGAGACCCAGTACTTC. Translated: CASNTYQETQYF.